The 12 T cell receptor beta chains in this list originate from one sample, sequenced in a study of technical replicates of blood from several donors listed by TCRdb under 2017. The protocol used for the library was the immunoSEQ multiplex PCR assay. TCRdb mirrors the immuneACCESS table, restricted to in-frame sequences. Some clones are absent from its copies; in checked studies, under half trace to an unresolved V gene, and the reason for the others is unknown. A total of more than 15,000 clones appear in this sample, 86% of them only once. More than 9.5% of the sample is held by the ten biggest clonotypes. The sample consisted of PBMCs. These receptors came from a human donor in good health.

The chain combines TRBV6-5 with TRBJ2-7; 8 bases are a match to TRBD1. CDR1 is MNHEY and CDR2 is SVGAGI in the germline V gene. V gave up 0 bases and J gave up 9 bases; unmatched junction bases: 13. CDR3 length: 16 amino acids. Here the CDR3 reads CASSYSIRTGLWMQYF. The CDR3 DNA is TGTGCCAGCAGTTACTCGATCCGGACAGGGCTATGGATGCAGTACTTC.

This chain joins TRBV10-1 and TRBJ2-1, with D maybe TRBD1 (6 bases). This CDR3 region has 16 residues. Germline CDR1 and CDR2: WNHNN and SYGVQD (reference sequence). V was pared by 2 bases and J by 0 bases, with 11 bases between. The CDR3 DNA follows: TGCGCCAGCAGTGAGCCAGGGGTGAGCTCCTACAATGAGCAGTTCTTC. Residues: CASSEPGVSSYNEQFF.

The chain has TRBV10-1 and TRBJ2-1; 11 bases agree with TRBD2. In germline, CDR1 is WNHNN, CDR2 SYGVQD (reference sequence). The CDR3 has 15 residues. The junction had 7 bases not matched to a gene; V was cut back by 4 bases and J by 8 bases. CDR3 amino acids: CASSVAGGKGDEQFF. CDR3 nucleotides: TGCGCCAGCAGTGTAGCGGGAGGGAAAGGAGATGAGCAGTTCTTC.

The chain employs TRBV14 and TRBJ1-3, with no clear D. Trimming removed 0 bases from V and 0 bases from J, with 3 bases in between. The length of the CDR3 is 14 residues. Germline V gene data show CDR1 as SGHDN and CDR2 as FVKESK. The DNA for the CDR3 is TGTGCCAGCAGCCAAGACAGCTCTGGAAACACCATATATTTT. Its translation: CASSQDSSGNTIYF.

The chain combines TRBV6-1 with TRBJ1-5; TRBD1 agrees at 7 bases. CDR3 length equals 15 residues. Germline-derived CDR1 and CDR2 are MNHNS and SASEGT. The V and J ends lost 6 bases and 7 bases, in that order; junction bases with no gene match: 12. The CDR3 nucleotides are TGTGCCAGCAGCCCACTGACAGGGCTGGACCAGCCCCAGCATTTT. Its protein is CASSPLTGLDQPQHF.

J is TRBJ1-3 and V is TRBV9; D is unclear. With 1 base removed from V and 0 bases from J, the gap between germline ends came to 11 bases. CDR3 length: 16 amino acids. Germline loops: CDR1 SGDLS, CDR2 YYNGEE. CDR3 in amino acids: CASSVMGSFSGNTIYF. The CDR3 nucleotides read TGTGCCAGCAGCGTAATGGGGAGCTTCTCTGGAAACACCATATATTTT.

This chain joins TRBV28 and TRBJ1-3; tentatively, D is TRBD1 (6 bases). From germline, CDR1 is MDHEN and CDR2 SYDVKM. The CDR3 loop spans 14 amino acids. V was pared by 2 bases and J by 3 bases, with 8 bases between. CDR3 region: CASSLATGGNTIYF. DNA for the CDR3: TGTGCCAGCAGTTTAGCGACAGGTGGAAACACCATATATTTT.

The chain recombines TRBV5-1 with TRBJ1-6; tentative D call: TRBD1 (5 bases). CDR1 is SGHRS and CDR2 is YFSETQ in the germline V gene. Trimming removed 3 bases at V and 9 bases at J, with 22 bases between. This CDR3 spans 17 amino acids. CDR3 sequence (DNA): TGCGCCAGCAGCTCCGGGGGTCCGGGGTCATCAGTTTCACCCCTCCACTTT. Translation gives CASSSGGPGSSVSPLHF.

The rearrangement uses TRBV19 and TRBJ2-5; D possibly corresponds to TRBD1 (6 bases). With 3 bases removed from V and 2 bases from J, the gap between germline ends came to 7 bases. The CDR3 runs to 13 residues. Germline V gives CDR1 LNHDA, CDR2 SQIVND (reference sequence). This CDR3 reads CASSMGTQETQYF. The CDR3 nucleotides are TGTGCCAGTAGTATGGGGACACAAGAGACCCAGTACTTC.

The chain is built from TRBV28 and TRBJ2-2; D ambiguous. This CDR3 region has 13 residues. V gave up 6 bases and J gave up 0 bases, with 5 bases separating them. Germline CDR1 is MDHEN and CDR2 is SYDVKM. The CDR3 here is CASRLSNTGELFF. The CDR3 DNA reads TGTGCCAGCAGACTATCGAACACCGGGGAGCTGTTTTTT.

As DNA, the CDR3 is TGTGCCAGCAGTGAAGCGAGTACGCAGTATTTT. This codes for CASSEASTQYF. The chain employs TRBV6-1 and TRBJ2-3; the D is unclear. This CDR3 is built from 11 residues. CDR1 MNHNS and CDR2 SASEGT come from the germline V gene. Trimming removed 0 bases at V and 8 bases at J, with 3 bases between.

Regarding this clone: The junction does not match germline at one end; this may be a read error. V gene TRBV27 combines with J gene TRBJ2-1, with unresolved D. CDR1 is MNHEY and CDR2 is SMNVEV in the germline V gene (reference sequence). The CDR3 contains 15 residues. The CDR3 nucleotides read TGTGCCGGCAGTTCCCCGGTTAATGGGCACAATGAGCAGTTCTTC. Protein: CAGSSPVNGHNEQFF.